The 16 T cell receptor beta chains below all came from one sample that was sequenced in a study of blood T cell repertoires in COVID-19 (TCRdb year 2020). Library creation used the immunoSEQ multiplex PCR assay. The source is immuneACCESS, and TCRdb retained only in-frame sequences with V and J called. Part of the clones is not carried over; for the studies checked, unresolved V genes explain less than half of this, and the remainder is unexplained. This sample lists 81,000 or so clones; around four fifths were detected once. The ten largest clones add up to approximately 12% of the sample. The specimen sequenced was peripheral blood. The receptors come from a woman in her 70s with active or convalescent COVID-19.

The chain recombines TRBV10-1 with TRBJ1-1; 7 bases fit TRBD1. The CDR3 is 14 residues long. Losses at the gene ends were 2 bases for V and 8 bases for J; bases not matched to a gene: 8. Germline lookup yields CDR1 WNHNN and CDR2 SYGVQD (reference sequence). CDR3 amino acids: CASSETGAGSEAFF. The CDR3 nucleotides read TGCGCCAGCAGTGAGACAGGGGCCGGTTCCGAAGCTTTCTTT.

The chain carries TRBV7-2 and TRBJ2-1, with 9 bases matching TRBD2. CDR1 is SGHTA and CDR2 is FQGNSA in the germline V gene. CDR3 length: 13 residues. V shed 2 bases and J 15 bases; nucleotides not matched to a gene: 8. CDR3: CASSLNRGGAPFF. For the CDR3, the DNA is TGTGCCAGCAGCTTAAATCGCGGGGGGGCCCCGTTCTTC. The entire variable domain, with the rest obtained from reference TRBV7-2 and TRBJ2-1, is as follows: GAGVSQSPSNKVTEKGKDVELRCDPISGHTALYWYRQSLGQGLEFLIYFQGNSAPDKSGLPSDRFSAERTGGSVSTLTIQRTQQEDSAVYLCASSLNRGGAPFFGPGTRLTVL.

About this clone itself: An end of the junction differs from the germline gene, which may be a read error. V is TRBV28 and J is TRBJ1-2, with D possibly matching TRBD1 (6 bases). The CDR3 has 12 amino acids. Germline CDR1 MDHEN, CDR2 SYDVKM. Here the CDR3 DNA reads TGTGCCAGCACTTTACAGGGTTATGGCTACACCTTC. Translated: CASTLQGYGYTF.

CDR3 amino acids: CASSLREGRGYTF. The CDR3 nucleotides are TGTGCCAGCAGTTTACGGGAGGGTCGAGGCTACACCTTC. The rearrangement links TRBV28 to TRBJ1-2, with D unresolved. Trimming removed 2 bases at V and 8 bases at J, with 12 bases between. Germline V gene sequence: CDR1 MDHEN, CDR2 SYDVKM. This CDR3 spans 13 amino acids.

The chain is built from TRBV15 and TRBJ1-2, with 7 nucleotides matching TRBD1. From germline, CDR1 is LNHNV and CDR2 YYDKDF (reference sequence). Trimming took 1 base from V and 8 from J; bases not matched to a gene: 13. The length of the CDR3 is 16 residues. CDR3 region: CATSRASTGSLRGYTF. CDR3 DNA sequence: TGTGCCACCAGCAGAGCGTCGACAGGGTCTCTGAGGGGCTACACCTTC.

J is TRBJ1-3 and V is TRBV12-3 or TRBV12-4; 7 bases are shared with TRBD1. The CDR3 has 12 amino acids. Trimming at V came to 4 bases and at J to 14 bases, leaving 8 bases not matched to a gene. Written as DNA, the CDR3 is TGTGCCAGCAGTTCCCGGGACAGACGTCTATATTTT. Encoded protein: CASSSRDRRLYF.

This chain joins TRBV29-1 and TRBJ1-1; 7 bases line up with TRBD1. CDR1 and CDR2 from the germline V gene are SQVTM and ANQGSEA. This CDR3 is built from 13 residues. J gave up 1 base and V 6 bases, and 5 bases lay outside the gene matches. In DNA form, the CDR3 reads TGCAGCGTCCGGACAGGTCGGAACACTGAAGCTTTCTTT. This gives the protein CSVRTGRNTEAFF.

This rearrangement joins TRBV5-5 to TRBJ1-4, with 9 nucleotides matching TRBD1. The CDR3 spans 16 residues. The trim removed 4 bases at V and 1 base at J, leaving 5 bases unmatched. From germline, CDR1 is SGHKS and CDR2 YYEKEE (reference sequence). The chain's CDR3 is CASSATGGLTNEKLFF. The CDR3 DNA sequence: TGTGCCAGCAGCGCGACAGGGGGGTTAACTAATGAAAAACTGTTTTTT. The whole variable domain, filled in from reference TRBV5-5 and TRBJ1-4, reads DAGVTQSPTHLIKTRGQQVTLRCSPISGHKSVSWYQQVLGQGPQFIFQYYEKEERGRGNFPDRFSARQFPNYSSELNVNALLLGDSALYLCASSATGGLTNEKLFFGSGTQLSVL.

The V gene is TRBV2, the J gene TRBJ1-3; D unresolved. The V gene lost 7 bases and the J gene lost 2 bases, with 9 bases spanning the gap. This CDR3 has 13 amino acids. Germline CDR1 is SNHLY and CDR2 is FYNNEI. The CDR3 DNA reads TGTGCCAGCACCTGGACTGCTGGAAACACCATATATTTT. This gives the protein CASTWTAGNTIYF. The whole variable domain, filled in from reference TRBV2 and TRBJ1-3, reads EPEVTQTPSHQVTQMGQEVILRCVPISNHLYFYWYRQILGQKVEFLVSFYNNEISEKSEIFDDQFSVERPDGSNFTLKIRSTKLEDSAMYFCASTWTAGNTIYFGEGSWLTVV.

The genes are TRBV5-5 and TRBJ1-3; possible D gene TRBD1, 6 bases. The CDR3 consists of 19 residues. Deletions cut 2 bases from V and 0 bases from J, with 21 bases between. Germline loops: CDR1 SGHKS, CDR2 YYEKEE (reference sequence). Written as DNA, the CDR3 is TGTGCCAGCAGCTTAGCTGCAGTCAGGGGCCTACCCTCTGGAAACACCATATATTTT. This sequence encodes CASSLAAVRGLPSGNTIYF.

The J gene is TRBJ2-1, the V gene TRBV10-3; 14 bases fit TRBD2. This CDR3 spans 15 amino acids. Per germline, CDR1 ENHRY and CDR2 SYGVKD. J lost 9 bases, V lost 4 bases, and 5 bases had no gene match. CDR3: CAISGLAGGPSEQFF. DNA for the CDR3: TGTGCCATCAGTGGACTAGCGGGGGGGCCTAGTGAGCAGTTCTTC.

This clone appeared a few times. The chain links TRBV7-6 to TRBJ1-6; D may be TRBD1 (5 bases). Germline lookup yields CDR1 SGHVS and CDR2 FNYEAQ. This CDR3 spans 18 amino acids. Trimming left V 5 bases short and J 6 bases short, with 23 bases between. The CDR3 region has the DNA TGTGCCAGCAGCCTGGTCGCCCGATATGGGGCAGTTAATTCACCCCTCCACTTT. Protein: CASSLVARYGAVNSPLHF. The whole variable domain, remainder taken from reference TRBV7-6 and TRBJ1-6, is GAGVSQSPRYKVTKRGQDVALRCDPISGHVSLYWYRQALGQGPEFLTYFNYEAQQDKSGLPNDRFSAERPEGSISTLTIQRTEQRDSAMYRCASSLVARYGAVNSPLHFGNGTRLTVT.

This chain joins TRBV9 and TRBJ2-1, with TRBD1 identical over 9 bases. The CDR3 is 15 amino acids. Trimming took 2 bases from V and 2 from J; bases not matched to a gene: 2. Germline V gene data show CDR1 as SGDLS and CDR2 as YYNGEE. The CDR3 DNA follows: TGTGCCAGCAGCGTGGGGACAGGGACCTACAATGAGCAGTTCTTC. Protein product: CASSVGTGTYNEQFF.

This clone was seen a handful of times. The J gene is TRBJ1-2, the V gene TRBV5-4, with 10 bases aligning to TRBD1. Germline CDR1 and CDR2: SGHNT and YYREEE (reference sequence). V trimming: 5 bases; J trimming: 8 bases; junction bases outside the gene matches: 12. The CDR3 has 15 amino acids. In nucleotides, the CDR3 is TGTGCCAGCAGACGGACGACAGGGGGCATTAGAGGCTACACCTTC. It translates to CASRRTTGGIRGYTF.

V gene TRBV11-2 combines with J gene TRBJ1-1; D gene uncertain. This CDR3 is 14 amino acids long. Germline V gene sequence: CDR1 SGHAT, CDR2 FQNNGV. V shed 5 bases and J shed 5 bases, with 15 bases lying between them. CDR3 sequence (DNA): TGTGCCAGCAGCCTCTCCGCGTCGGGGACTGAAGCTTTCTTT. Translation gives CASSLSASGTEAFF.

This chain connects TRBV7-8 to TRBJ1-6; 12 bases agree with TRBD1. Trimming took 5 bases from V and 10 from J; bases not matched to a gene: 9. The CDR3 has 16 amino acids. CDR1 is SGHVS, CDR2 FQNEAQ, per germline. CDR3 protein: CASSLLGQGARSPLHF. Here the CDR3 DNA reads TGTGCCAGCAGCCTACTGGGACAGGGGGCTCGGTCACCCCTCCACTTT.